This T cell receptor beta chain was sequenced during a study of blood T cells in healthy people across ages (dated by TCRdb to 2014 to 2015). Regarding the research as a whole: In model experiments, roughly one uniquely barcoded TCR beta cDNA molecule per two T cells was captured by template switching. Four age groups were formed from the donors: young (average 16 years), middle-aged (approximately 40), aged (under 70) and long-lived (more than 75). Donors of different ages were randomly distributed across sequencing lanes to avoid experimental bias. The study analyzed two additional independent replicas of 1 million unique cDNA reads from the same blood draw for two donors, one aged 18 to 29 and one aged 80 or older. The study measured age-related changes in TCR beta repertoire diversity using deep sequencing normalized with unique cDNA molecular identifiers. Overall results and qualifications from the work: Since profiling was done on bulk unsorted PBMCs, naive and antigen-experienced compartments could not be conclusively compared. Compared with the aged group, the long-lived group had more naive CD4+ T cells, fewer expanded clones and increased TCR diversity, a pattern suggesting age selection. As age increased, observed TCR beta diversity per million T cells dropped in a roughly linear way, and a significant reduction was already evident by age around 41. There was a strong correlation between observed TCR beta diversity and the percentage of naive T cells measured by flow cytometry. Estimates of total diversity based on one million sequenced T cells were regarded as lower bounds and as underestimates. Because donor CMV infection status was unknown, age-related changes in expanded clonotypes were potentially confounded.

Library preparation used 5' RACE. The second PCR ran for about 6 to 11 cycles and used a J-beta primer mix along with a sample-barcoded 5' primer. Each TCR beta cDNA molecule received a unique molecular identifier from a template-switch 5' adaptor carrying 12 random nucleotides. At least 2.5 million CDR3-containing paired-end reads were obtained from each sample. First-strand cDNA was synthesized from all RNA with the Mint cDNA synthesis kit, primed by a TRBC-specific oligonucleotide. Following uracil-DNA glycosylase treatment, a first 18-cycle PCR with universal primers M1SS and BC2_uni_R was performed on all cDNA. In the source study's methods: For normalization, 1 million high-quality reads were randomly selected from each sample, with every read carrying a distinct molecular identifier. Reads with shared molecular identifiers were discarded instead of being binned into consensus sequences. MiTCR, set to a Q25 quality threshold and the strictest error-elimination algorithm, was used for CDR3 identification, clonotype clustering and error correction. A nonparametric unseen species model using Euler transformation provided a lower-bound estimate of total TCR beta diversity. The public reads were run again by TCRdb, first through fastp at Q25 and then through MiXCR, and only productive beta chains were kept. Each entry is one CDR3 protein sequence, shown with its most common DNA and genes. In this record, the V and J calls reflect TCRdb's handling and not the investigators' own analysis. This sample comprises some 1,800,000 distinct CDR3 sequences, 39% of them detected only once. The ten biggest clones cover around 23% of the sample.

About this clonotype: Its antigen specificity is not known. No clone much larger than this one lies a single base away; base qualities are absent.

Relative to germline, V is 0 bases shorter and J is 3 bases shorter, with 12 bases between their ends. CDR3 length: 15 amino acids, cysteine to phenylalanine. Only the CDR3 DNA stays, 45 bases, in frame from base 1. Taken from the germline V gene, the CDR1 and CDR2 loops are LGHNA and YSLEER. The approximately 39 donors, aged 6 to 90 years, were systemically healthy Caucasian individuals from Russia. Each donor gave around 9.9 milliliters of peripheral blood, collected into EDTA-treated Vacutainer tubes. PBMCs were isolated by Ficoll-Paque density-gradient centrifugation, with at least 6 million obtained per sample. Trizol reagent was used to extract total RNA from PBMCs, with at least 5 micrograms per sample. The percentages of naive CD45RAhigh/CD27high T cells were determined by flow cytometry on a PBMC aliquot from every donor.

The receptor was isolated from a human donor in good health. The sequencing input was blood. The chain was built from TRBV4-3 and TRBJ2-7, with TRBD2 as a weak D call on 5 bases. The CDR3 reads CASSQDKGAVYEQYF. In nucleotide form, the sequence is TGCGCCAGCAGCCAAGATAAGGGAGCCGTCTACGAGCAGTACTTC.